This T cell receptor beta chain originates from a study of monozygotic twins with inflammatory bowel disease. The CDR3 loop spans 13 amino acids. The germline gives CDR1 SGHDT, CDR2 YYEEEE. UMIs bearing a 6-nucleotide sample barcode were added through template switching. TCRdb reprocessed the 5' RACE reads, keeping one entry per CDR3 protein, no DNA. The sample data list roughly 160,000 distinct CDR3 sequences. This TCR was recovered from a human donor with ulcerative colitis or Crohn's disease, or a healthy co-twin of an affected twin (not recorded which). The chain employs TRBV5-6 and TRBJ2-5; as DNA is missing, the TRBD1 call by TCRdb cannot be tested. Sequenced: blood. Here the CDR3 reads CASSHQGQETQYF.